The 5 T cell receptor beta chains below were found in one sample sequenced in a study of T-cell memory formation after mild COVID-19. TCRdb passed the 5' RACE reads through MiXCR, listing each CDR3 protein once. Of about 400,000 distinct CDR3 sequences listed, approximately 24% are singletons. The sample was PBMCs or a T cell subset sorted from them (not recorded which). These receptors were taken from an adult woman who had mild COVID-19 (a few samples of this study predate the infection). Cell type and time point are not known.

The sample holds a few counts of this clonotype. The chain couples TRBV7-9 to TRBJ2-7; 9 nucleotides line up with TRBD1. The germline V gene encodes CDR1 SEHNR and CDR2 FQNEAQ (reference sequence). The V and J ends lost 4 bases and 3 bases, in that order; junction bases with no gene match: 7. CDR3 length: 15 residues. CDR3: CASSSTDRGIYEQYF. The CDR3 DNA follows: TGTGCCAGCAGCTCGACGGACAGGGGAATCTACGAGCAGTACTTC.

The J gene is TRBJ2-5, the V gene TRBV30; D unresolved. The V gene lost 2 bases and the J gene lost 3 bases, with 4 bases spanning the gap. This CDR3 has 11 residues. CDR1 is GTSNPN, CDR2 SVGIG, per germline (reference sequence). The CDR3 loop reads CAWSLKETQYF. In DNA form, the CDR3 reads TGTGCCTGGAGTCTTAAAGAGACCCAGTACTTC.

This clonotype has just a few counts. The gene calls are TRBV7-8 and TRBJ1-6, with D possibly matching TRBD1 (5 bases). Germline CDR1 reads SGHVS; CDR2 reads FQNEAQ. V was trimmed by 5 bases and J by 7 bases, leaving 12 bases between them. The CDR3 has 14 residues. The CDR3, as DNA: TGTGCCAGCAGCCTCCCGGGACGAAATTCACCCCTCCACTTT. Its translation: CASSLPGRNSPLHF. The whole variable domain, filled in from reference TRBV7-8 and TRBJ1-6, reads GAGVSQSPRYKVAKRGQDVALRCDPISGHVSLFWYQQALGQGPEFLTYFQNEAQLDKSGLPSDRFFAERPEGSVSTLKIQRTQQEDSAVYLCASSLPGRNSPLHFGNGTRLTVT.

The chain couples TRBV7-9 to TRBJ1-2; D might be TRBD1 (5 bases). Germline CDR1 reads SEHNR; CDR2 reads FQNEAQ (reference sequence). The CDR3 has 14 residues. V shed 2 bases and J shed 2 bases, with 9 bases lying between them. DNA for the CDR3: TGTGCCAGCAGCTTAACAACAGGCAACTATGGCTACACCTTC. Translation: CASSLTTGNYGYTF.

V and J are TRBV5-1 and TRBJ2-1; D is perhaps TRBD1 (5 bases). The length of the CDR3 is 14 residues. CDR1 and CDR2 from the germline V gene are SGHRS and YFSETQ. The V gene lost 0 bases and the J gene lost 7 bases, with 11 bases spanning the gap. The CDR3 region is CASSLVVGPNEQFF. The CDR3 DNA sequence: TGCGCCAGCAGCTTGGTTGTGGGGCCGAATGAGCAGTTCTTC.